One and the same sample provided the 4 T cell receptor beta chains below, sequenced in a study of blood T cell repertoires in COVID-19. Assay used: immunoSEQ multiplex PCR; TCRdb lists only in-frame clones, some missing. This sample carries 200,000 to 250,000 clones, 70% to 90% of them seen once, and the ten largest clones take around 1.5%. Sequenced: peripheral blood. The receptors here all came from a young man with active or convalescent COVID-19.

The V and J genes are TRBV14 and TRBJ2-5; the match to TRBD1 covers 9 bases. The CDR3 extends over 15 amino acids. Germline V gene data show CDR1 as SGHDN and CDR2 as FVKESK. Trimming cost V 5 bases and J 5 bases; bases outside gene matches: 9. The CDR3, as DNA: TGTGCCAGCAGCATAGGGACAGGGTCACGGGAGACCCAGTACTTC. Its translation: CASSIGTGSRETQYF. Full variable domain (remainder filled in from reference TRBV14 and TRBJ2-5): EAGVTQFPSHSVIEKGQTVTLRCDPISGHDNLYWYRRVMGKEIKFLLHFVKESKQDESGMPNNRFLAERTGGTYSTLKVQPAELEDSGVYFCASSIGTGSRETQYFGPGTRLLVL.

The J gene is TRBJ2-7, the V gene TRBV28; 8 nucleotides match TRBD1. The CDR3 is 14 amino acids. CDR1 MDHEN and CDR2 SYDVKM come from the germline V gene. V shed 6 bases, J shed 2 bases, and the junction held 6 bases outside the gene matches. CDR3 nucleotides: TGTGCCAGCAGACCCAGACAGGGGCCCTACGAGCAGTACTTC. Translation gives CASRPRQGPYEQYF.

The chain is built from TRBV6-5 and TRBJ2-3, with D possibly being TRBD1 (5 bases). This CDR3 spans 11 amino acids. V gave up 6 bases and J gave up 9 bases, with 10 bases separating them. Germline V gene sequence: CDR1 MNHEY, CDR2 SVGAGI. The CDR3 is CASRTVRTQYF. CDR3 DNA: TGTGCCAGCAGGACAGTTAGGACGCAGTATTTT.

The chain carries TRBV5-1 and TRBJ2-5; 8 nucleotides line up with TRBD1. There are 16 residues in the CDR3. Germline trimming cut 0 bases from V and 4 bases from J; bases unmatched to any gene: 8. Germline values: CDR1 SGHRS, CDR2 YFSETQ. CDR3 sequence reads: CASSLGSGGTLETQYF. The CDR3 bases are TGCGCCAGCAGCTTGGGTTCAGGGGGCACCTTAGAGACCCAGTACTTC.